Each of the 32 T cell receptor beta chains below was sequenced from the same sample in a study of Graves' ophthalmopathy and Graves' hyperthyroidism. Amplification of TCR beta CDR3 regions used RNA transcripts. RT-PCR in the first round used HTBI primers; a second-round multiplex PCR followed. In TCRdb, the multiplex PCR reads were re-called with MiXCR into one record per CDR3 protein. The table includes 200,000 to 250,000 distinct CDR3 sequences, around a fifth detected once. Sample: peripheral blood. These receptors came from a woman aged 45-60 years with Graves' ophthalmopathy.

J is TRBJ1-2 and V is TRBV15, with a weak D call TRBD1 (5 bases). CDR1 and CDR2 (germline): LNHNV, YYDKDF (reference sequence). The length of the CDR3 is 16 residues. Trimming took 1 base from V and 8 from J, leaving 20 bases between them. The DNA of the CDR3 is TGTGCCACCAGCAGAGGGTTGCAGGGCGTAATGGTCGGCTACACCTTC. Its translation is CATSRGLQGVMVGYTF.

This clonotype was counted ten times or more. This sequence joins TRBV6-1 and TRBJ2-7; D is undetermined. This CDR3 is built from 15 residues. V was clipped by 3 bases and J by 7 bases, with 19 bases between them. CDR1 MNHNS and CDR2 SASEGT come from the germline V gene. The CDR3 nucleotides read TGTGCCAGCAGTGATAAACCGAGAGCCACCCAGGAGCAGTACTTC. Translating it yields CASSDKPRATQEQYF.

This clonotype was found many times. This chain connects TRBV7-2 to TRBJ2-2; D gene uncertain. CDR3 length equals 14 residues. Germline CDR1 SGHTA, CDR2 FQGNSA. V was trimmed by 5 bases and J by 2 bases, leaving 9 bases between them. The CDR3 sequence is CASSHTRNTGELFF. For the CDR3, the DNA is TGTGCCAGCAGCCATACAAGAAACACCGGGGAGCTGTTTTTT.

This clonotype was counted only a few times. The chain carries TRBV6-2 or TRBV6-3 and TRBJ1-5, with D maybe TRBD1 (5 bases). CDR3 size: 14 residues. Germline loops: CDR1 MNHEY, CDR2 SVGEGT. The V end lost 7 bases, the J end lost 4 bases, and 14 bases lay between the germline ends. CDR3 amino acids: CASNDLGGNQPQHF. The CDR3 bases are TGTGCCAGCAATGACCTGGGGGGGAATCAGCCCCAGCATTTT.

This sequence joins TRBV7-2 and TRBJ1-2, with D unclear. The V and J ends lost 0 bases and 8 bases respectively, with 10 bases between them. Germline lookup yields CDR1 SGHTA and CDR2 FQGNSA. The CDR3 runs to 13 residues. CDR3 loop: CASSLAISVGYTF. The CDR3 region has the DNA TGTGCCAGCAGCTTAGCCATTTCGGTGGGCTACACCTTC.

This clonotype was counted many times. The rearrangement links TRBV19 to TRBJ2-7; no reliable D call. The CDR3 has 13 residues. Per the germline V gene, CDR1 is LNHDA and CDR2 is SQIVND (reference sequence). V was pared by 3 bases and J by 5 bases, with 11 bases between. The CDR3 DNA reads TGTGCCAGTAGTATCCCTGAGATCCACGAGCAGTACTTC. Translated, it gives CASSIPEIHEQYF.

This clonotype was seen only a few times. At one end the junction does not follow the germline gene, possibly because of a read error. V is TRBV12-3 or TRBV12-4 and J is TRBJ1-2; D may be TRBD1 (5 bases). CDR3 length: 13 amino acids. The CDR3 coding sequence is TGCGCCAGCAGTTTAGCAGGGTTCCATGGCTACACCTTC. As protein: CASSLAGFHGYTF.

This clonotype was observed many times. The chain employs TRBV24-1 and TRBJ2-5, with a tentative D call TRBD2 (7 bases). Germline V lookup: CDR1 KGHDR, CDR2 SFDVKD. This CDR3 is built from 14 residues. V was cut by 5 bases and J by 4 bases, with 13 bases left in between. The CDR3 coding sequence is TGTGCCACCAGTGCTCGGGGGGCCGTAGAGACCCAGTACTTC. This sequence encodes CATSARGAVETQYF.

The genes are TRBV6-1 and TRBJ1-5; D is unresolved. The CDR3 spans 13 residues. V shed 3 bases and J shed 6 bases, with 9 bases lying between them. Looked up from germline, CDR1 is MNHNS and CDR2 is SASEGT. The CDR3 nucleotides read TGTGCCAGCAGTGACTGGCCATCTCAGCCCCAGCATTTT. Residues: CASSDWPSQPQHF.

The V call is TRBV20-1, the J call TRBJ1-6; TRBD1 aligns across 9 bases. Germline CDR1 reads DFQATT; CDR2 reads SNEGSKA (reference sequence). V shed 4 bases, J shed 8 bases, and the junction held 3 bases outside the gene matches. The CDR3 is 13 amino acids. Here the CDR3 DNA reads TGCAGTGCTAAGGGACAGGGTGATTCACCCCTCCACTTT. Its translation: CSAKGQGDSPLHF.

This clonotype was seen more than once but under ten times. The gene calls are TRBV5-1 and TRBJ2-6; the match to TRBD1 covers 10 bases. The length of the CDR3 is 19 residues. The V segment lost 4 bases and the J segment 0 bases; nucleotides outside the gene matches: 10. Germline V lookup: CDR1 SGHRS, CDR2 YFSETQ. The CDR3 DNA follows: TGCGCCAGCAGCGGAACCGGGACAGGGGCTAGCTCTGGGGCCAACGTCCTGACTTTC. Protein product: CASSGTGTGASSGANVLTF.

This clonotype was observed at least ten times. This chain links TRBV10-3 with TRBJ1-1; D is perhaps TRBD1 (5 bases). This CDR3 contains 14 residues. V shed 4 bases and J shed 1 base, with 10 bases lying between them. Germline CDR1 and CDR2: ENHRY and SYGVKD. CDR3 nucleotides: TGTGCCATCAGTGGTTTACAGGCGAACACTGAAGCTTTCTTT. Translation: CAISGLQANTEAFF.

This clonotype was recorded many times. The chain has TRBV5-1 and TRBJ2-7; D call uncertain. The V and J ends lost 4 bases and 4 bases respectively, with 15 bases between them. This CDR3 has 14 amino acids. Germline V CDR1 and CDR2: SGHRS, YFSETQ. Here the CDR3 reads CASSRGRVLYEQYF. The CDR3 DNA reads TGCGCCAGCAGCCGAGGTAGGGTCCTTTACGAGCAGTACTTC. Drawing the rest from reference TRBV5-1 and TRBJ2-7, the complete variable domain is KAGVTQTPRYLIKTRGQQVTLSCSPISGHRSVSWYQQTPGQGLQFLFEYFSETQRNKGNFPGRFSGRQFSNSRSEMNVSTLELGDSALYLCASSRGRVLYEQYFGPGTRLTVT.

This clonotype was recorded at least ten times. This sequence joins TRBV20-1 and TRBJ1-5; D gene unclear. V gave up 6 bases and J gave up 5 bases, with 14 bases separating them. Per the germline V gene, CDR1 is DFQATT and CDR2 is SNEGSKA (reference sequence). The CDR3 extends over 13 amino acids. This CDR3 is CSALGGFDQPQHF. The CDR3 DNA reads as TGCAGTGCCCTCGGAGGGTTCGATCAGCCCCAGCATTTT.

This clonotype came up many times. The chain combines TRBV6-2 or TRBV6-3 with TRBJ2-7; 12 bases match TRBD2. V dropped 5 bases and J dropped 12; count of bases not matched to a gene: 11. Germline CDR1 reads MNHEY; CDR2 reads SVGEGT. The CDR3 has 14 amino acids. CDR3 region: CASSDPGLAGLTYF. As DNA, the CDR3 is TGTGCCAGCAGTGACCCGGGACTAGCGGGTTTAACGTACTTC.

This chain uses TRBV27 with TRBJ1-1; D is uncertain. Trimming took 2 bases from V and 2 from J, leaving 18 bases between them. This CDR3 is 17 amino acids long. Per the germline V gene, CDR1 is MNHEY and CDR2 is SMNVEV (reference sequence). Here the CDR3 reads CASSLRSPGQTNTEAFF. CDR3 bases: TGTGCCAGCAGTTTAAGATCTCCCGGTCAGACTAACACTGAAGCTTTCTTT.

This clonotype has ten or more counts. The chain carries TRBV4-2 and TRBJ2-7; 8 bases map to TRBD2. The CDR3 consists of 17 residues. Trimming cost V 2 bases and J 2 bases; bases outside gene matches: 11. Germline V gives CDR1 LGHNA, CDR2 YNFKEQ. The CDR3 DNA reads TGTGCCAGCAGCCAAATCGGACTAGCAGGGGAACCCTACGAGCAGTACTTC. Translation gives CASSQIGLAGEPYEQYF.

This clonotype was found many times. This chain uses TRBV28 with TRBJ1-2; no clear D gene. CDR1 is MDHEN and CDR2 is SYDVKM in the germline V gene. This CDR3 has 14 residues. V lost 6 bases and J 6 bases, leaving 17 bases between the germline ends. Here the CDR3 DNA reads TGTGCCAGCAGCCACCGTGGACTGGGAGATGGCTACACCTTC. The encoded protein is CASSHRGLGDGYTF.

Only a few counts were recorded for this clonotype. V is TRBV30 and J is TRBJ1-1; the D is unclear. Trimming took off 4 bases at V and 5 bases at J, with 14 bases between the two ends. This CDR3 is 13 amino acids long. Germline CDR1 and CDR2: GTSNPN and SVGIG (reference sequence). The CDR3 DNA follows: TGTGCCTGGACCCTACCCGGGAGGACTGAAGCTTTCTTT. It codes for CAWTLPGRTEAFF.

The rearrangement links TRBV6-1 to TRBJ2-7; 10 bases are a match to TRBD1. Germline V gene sequence: CDR1 MNHNS, CDR2 SASEGT. The CDR3 is 14 residues long. Trimming removed 7 bases from V and 6 bases from J; junction bases left unmatched: 9. The CDR3 DNA is TGTGCCAGCAAACTGAGGACAGGGGGACTCGAGCAGTACTTC. Its protein is CASKLRTGGLEQYF.

The table lists this clonotype with many counts. The J gene is TRBJ2-7, the V gene TRBV6-1, with a possible D match to TRBD2 (6 bases). Between the trimmed V and J ends, which lost 0 bases and 3 bases, there was a span of 9 bases. This CDR3 comprises 14 residues. CDR1 is MNHNS and CDR2 is SASEGT in the germline V gene. This CDR3 is CASSEARGSYEQYF. CDR3 DNA sequence: TGTGCCAGCAGTGAAGCGCGGGGAAGCTACGAGCAGTACTTC.

There are many counts of this clonotype. The chain carries TRBV6-5 and TRBJ1-6; perhaps TRBD1 as D (5 bases). Germline loops: CDR1 MNHEY, CDR2 SVGAGI. CDR3 size: 14 residues. V lost 8 bases, J lost 5 bases, and 13 bases lay in between. The CDR3 sequence is CASESGQHNSPLHF. The CDR3 DNA reads as TGTGCCAGCGAGTCAGGGCAGCATAATTCACCCCTCCACTTT.

With respect to this clonotype: A read error may explain this, as a much larger clone is one base away. The rearrangement joins TRBV6-5 to TRBJ2-7; 12 bases line up with TRBD1. Judging by the DNA end, TRBJ2-5 fits better; the J call may be wrong. CDR1 and CDR2 from the germline V gene are MNHEY and SVGAGI. CDR3 length equals 15 residues. In DNA form, the CDR3 reads TGTGCCAGCAGTTTTGAGGGACAGGGGGCGCGGACCCAGTACTTC. This translates into CASSFEGQGARTQYF.

This clonotype was seen many times. The chain joins TRBV6-5 to TRBJ1-6; D remains ambiguous. The CDR3 is 15 residues long. V was trimmed by 7 bases and J by 1 base, leaving 11 bases between them. Germline loops: CDR1 MNHEY, CDR2 SVGAGI. The CDR3 bases are TGTGCCAGCACCCGACTTAGATCCTATAATTCACCCCTCCACTTT. This sequence encodes CASTRLRSYNSPLHF.

This clonotype has a count of ten or more. The chain joins TRBV19 to TRBJ1-2; D is unclear. The germline CDR1 and CDR2 sequences are LNHDA and SQIVND (reference sequence). V shed 3 bases and J shed 7 bases, with 12 bases lying between them. This CDR3 has 13 amino acids. Here the CDR3 DNA reads TGTGCCAGTAGTATCCGAGGGAGGAGTGGCTACACCTTC. The encoded protein is CASSIRGRSGYTF.

This clonotype occurred many times. The chain couples TRBV6-5 to TRBJ2-5, with D possibly TRBD1 on 7 matching bases. Looked up from germline, CDR1 is MNHEY and CDR2 is SVGAGI. V lost 6 bases, J lost 7 bases, and 15 bases lay in between. The CDR3 extends over 13 amino acids. The CDR3 sequence is CASSTGEERTQYF. Here the CDR3 DNA reads TGTGCCAGCAGCACAGGGGAGGAGAGGACCCAGTACTTC.

This clonotype has a count of ten or more. The chain couples TRBV7-3 to TRBJ2-2; perhaps TRBD1 as D (5 bases). Trimming removed 5 bases from V and 5 bases from J, with 9 bases in between. The CDR3 consists of 13 residues. Germline assignment: CDR1 SGHTA and CDR2 FQGTGA. CDR3 coding DNA: TGTGCCAGCAGCATTCCAGGGACCGGGGAGCTGTTTTTT. Its translation: CASSIPGTGELFF.

This clonotype came up many times. The chain couples TRBV11-2 to TRBJ2-7, with 8 bases aligning to TRBD2. CDR3 length: 15 amino acids. Trimming took 5 bases from V and 5 from J; bases not matched to a gene: 11. Germline CDR1 SGHAT, CDR2 FQNNGV. The CDR3 reads CASSNRRTSYHEQYF. CDR3 coding DNA: TGTGCCAGCAGCAATAGGCGGACTAGCTACCACGAGCAGTACTTC. Filled out from reference TRBV11-2 and TRBJ2-7, the complete variable domain reads EAGVAQSPRYKIIEKRQSVAFWCNPISGHATLYWYQQILGQGPKLLIQFQNNGVVDDSQLPKDRFSAERLKGVDSTLKIQPAKLEDSAVYLCASSNRRTSYHEQYFGPGTRLTVT.

The chain links TRBV6-5 to TRBJ1-2, with D perhaps matching TRBD1 (6 bases). Looked up from germline, CDR1 is MNHEY and CDR2 is SVGAGI. The CDR3 contains 17 residues. V was clipped by 0 bases and J by 0 bases, with 14 bases between them. CDR3 sequence (DNA): TGTGCCAGCAGTTACTCCCCGGGACAACGTGCTAACTATGGCTACACCTTC. This translates into CASSYSPGQRANYGYTF.

This clonotype appeared many times. The chain carries TRBV7-8 and TRBJ1-5, with 8 bases that match TRBD1. The CDR3 has 14 amino acids. With V trimmed by 3 bases and J by 5 bases, 3 bases remained unmatched. Germline V gene lookup returns CDR1 SGHVS and CDR2 FQNEAQ. CDR3 in amino acids: CASSFTGGDQPQHF. CDR3 coding DNA: TGTGCCAGCAGCTTTACAGGGGGGGATCAGCCCCAGCATTTT.

This clonotype was seen only a few times. One base away lies a much larger clone, so this may be a sequencing read error. The V and J genes are TRBV11-2 and TRBJ1-5; D is undetermined. From germline, CDR1 is SGHAT and CDR2 FQNNGV. This CDR3 comprises 15 residues. The CDR3 DNA sequence: TGTGGCAGCAGCCCTCTGGGAGAGAGCAATCAGCCCCAGCATTTT. Amino acids: CGSSPLGESNQPQHF.

The genes are TRBV24-1 and TRBJ2-2; D not resolved. The V and J ends lost 8 bases and 6 bases respectively, with 12 bases between them. This CDR3 contains 13 residues. CDR1 and CDR2 (germline): KGHDR, SFDVKD. The CDR3, as DNA: TGTGCCACCAAGCATGGCTTAGCCGGGGAGCTGTTTTTT. Translation: CATKHGLAGELFF.